This TCR beta chain comes out of a study of control samples from healthy donors and cancer patients. This clone occurred once. Clones were read by immunoSEQ multiplex PCR, and TCRdb kept only the in-frame ones, dropping some. The sample shows roughly 95,000 clones, just over 85% of them seen only once. The CDR3 length is 15 residues. Germline V gene sequence: CDR1 SGHRS, CDR2 YFSETQ. Trimming removed 3 bases from V and 1 base from J, with 13 bases in between. The chain employs TRBV5-1 and TRBJ1-1; a weak D match, TRBD1 (5 bases). The sample was blood. The sequence was obtained from a man aged 25 to 40 in good health. In DNA form, the CDR3 reads TGCGCCAGCAGCTCTATTGCGACAGAGAACACTGAAGCTTTCTTT. Residues: CASSSIATENTEAFF.